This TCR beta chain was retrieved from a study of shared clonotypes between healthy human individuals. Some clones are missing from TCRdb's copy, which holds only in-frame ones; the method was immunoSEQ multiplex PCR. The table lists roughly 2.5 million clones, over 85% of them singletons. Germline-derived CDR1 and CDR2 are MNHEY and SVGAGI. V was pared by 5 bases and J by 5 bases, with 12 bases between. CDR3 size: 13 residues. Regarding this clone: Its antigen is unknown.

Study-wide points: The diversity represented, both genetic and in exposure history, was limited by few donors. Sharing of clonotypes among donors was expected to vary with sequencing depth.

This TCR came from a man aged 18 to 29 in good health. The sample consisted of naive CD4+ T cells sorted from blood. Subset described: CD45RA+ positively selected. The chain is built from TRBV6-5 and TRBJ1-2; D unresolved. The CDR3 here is CASSPGWAYGYTF. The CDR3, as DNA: TGTGCCAGCAGTCCCGGTTGGGCGTATGGCTACACCTTC.